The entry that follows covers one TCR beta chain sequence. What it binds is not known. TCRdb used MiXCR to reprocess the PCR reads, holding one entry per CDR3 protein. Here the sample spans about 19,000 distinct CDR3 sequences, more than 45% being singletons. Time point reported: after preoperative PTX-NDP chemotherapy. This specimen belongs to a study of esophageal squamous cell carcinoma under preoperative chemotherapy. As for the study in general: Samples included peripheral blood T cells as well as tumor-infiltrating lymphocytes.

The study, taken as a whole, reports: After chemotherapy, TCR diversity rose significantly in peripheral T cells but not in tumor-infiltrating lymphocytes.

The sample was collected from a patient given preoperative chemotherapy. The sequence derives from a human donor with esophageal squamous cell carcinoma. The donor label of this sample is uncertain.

The CDR3 reads CASSPSGVGGRDQETQYF. The DNA of the CDR3 is TGTGCCAGCAGCCCGTCGGGGGTCGGGGGCCGTGACCAAGAGACCCAGTACTTC. V gene TRBV11-2 combines with J gene TRBJ2-5; D is possibly TRBD1 or TRBD2 (6 bases each). This CDR3 comprises 18 residues. V was cut by 5 bases and J by 0 bases, with 22 bases left in between. The germline V gene encodes CDR1 SGHAT and CDR2 FQNNGV.